This record looks at one T cell receptor beta chain sequence and its context. Antigen: not known. Unstimulated PBMCs were sorted into CD3+CD4+ and CD3+CD8+ populations. This sample stems from a study of T cell clones after liver transplantation. Study at large: Until 12-24 months post-transplant, subjects got standard immunosuppression and no induction. Whole-study results and caveats: Circulating graft-donor-reactive CD4 TCRbeta sequences fell significantly post-transplant in 5 of 8 subjects.

This table comes from immunoSEQ multiplex PCR, and its TCRdb copy is limited to in-frame clones, with some not included. The sample yields under 20,000 clones, 75% to 90% seen once. The sequences come from CD8+ T cells from blood, collected around 42 months after liver transplant. The source is a human patient who received a liver transplant. These T cells may partly come from the graft donor.

In DNA form, the CDR3 reads TGTGCCAGCGCGAAAGGGGACTATGGCTACACCTTC. Protein: CASAKGDYGYTF. The chain uses TRBV28 and TRBJ1-2, with D perhaps matching TRBD1 (5 bases). This CDR3 is 12 amino acids long. Per germline, CDR1 MDHEN and CDR2 SYDVKM. Trimming removed 8 bases at V and 3 bases at J, with 10 bases between.